The sample holds a few counts of the clone carrying this T cell receptor beta chain. Its target is unknown. These data originate in a study of blood T cells in healthy people across ages. Study results and caveats: Since the PBMCs were unsorted, naive and antigen-experienced cells could not be conclusively compared.

Sample donors were healthy Caucasian individuals that came from Russia, aged roughly 6 to 90. A minimum of 5 micrograms of total RNA was extracted per sample. This CDR3 contains 16 residues. Germline V CDR1 and CDR2: MDHEN, SYDVKM. Using a J-beta primer mix together with a sample-barcoded 5' primer, a second PCR was run for roughly 6 to 12 cycles. The study obtained at least 3 million CDR3-containing paired-end reads from every sample. MiXCR was run by TCRdb on the 5' RACE reads, yielding one entry per CDR3 protein. The sample has over 600,000 distinct CDR3 sequences; 56% are singletons. This clonotype was obtained from a man aged 35 to 55 in good health. The chain is built from TRBV28 and TRBJ2-5, with TRBD2 identical over 8 bases. The J call could be wrong; TRBJ2-7 is a better fit for the DNA end. The sequencing input was blood. The CDR3 DNA reads TGTGCCAGCAGCCCCCCCCTCGCGGGAGGACGAAGCGAGCAGTACTTC. Translation gives CASSPPLAGGRSEQYF.